This T cell receptor (beta chain) was observed in a study of identical twins. A note on this clonotype: Its antigen is still unknown.

Study-wide results and limits: Cross-sectional statistical analysis, not tracking of the same donors, underpinned the conclusions.

A universal primer binding site was introduced by template switching. The final cDNA contained unique molecular identifiers. TCRdb fed the 5' RACE reads into MiXCR, producing one record per CDR3 protein. Of approximately 1.8 million distinct CDR3 sequences listed, under 35% are singletons. The CDR3 runs 15 residues. The germline V gene has CDR1 LGHDT and CDR2 YNNKEL (reference sequence). V lost 4 bases and J 2 bases, leaving 12 bases between the germline ends. Sequences were obtained from cord blood. V and J are TRBV3-1 and TRBJ2-1; D is perhaps TRBD2 (6 bases). The sequence derives from a newborn girl in good health. The CDR3 reads CASSRWRDPYNEQFF. The CDR3 nucleotides read TGTGCCAGCAGCCGGTGGAGGGACCCCTACAATGAGCAGTTCTTC.